This TCR beta chain was recovered during a study of shared clonotypes between healthy human individuals. Findings and caveats of the study: The diversity represented, both genetic and in exposure history, was limited by few donors. Relative to their counterparts shared across all four donors, non-shared clonotypes exhibited diminished generation probabilities. Clonotypes that were shared across a handful of donors made up approximately 5% of naive CD4 clonotypes. At large depth, rarefaction still showed sorted-subset sequencing to be incomplete.

The method was immunoSEQ multiplex PCR; TCRdb's version includes in-frame clones alone and lacks a portion of them. The sample lists hundreds of thousands of clones, roughly 98% occurring once. Comment on this clone: Its target is not known.

CD45RO-negative, CCR7-positively selected cells formed the naive CD8 fraction, excluding terminally differentiated effector memory CD45RA+ cells. The CDR3 spans 18 residues. Per the germline V gene, CDR1 is SGHDT and CDR2 is YYEEEE. Trimming shortened V by 5 bases and J by 0 bases, and 24 bases separated the two germline ends. V is TRBV5-6 and J is TRBJ2-7; a possible D gene is TRBD2 (6 bases). The sequence derives from a man aged 30 to 39 in good health. The sequencing input was naive CD8+ T cells sorted from blood. Here the CDR3 reads CASSIGHGGELSSYEQYF. For the CDR3, the DNA is TGTGCCAGCAGTATAGGACATGGAGGGGAATTAAGCTCCTACGAGCAGTACTTC. The whole variable domain, filled in from reference TRBV5-6 and TRBJ2-7, reads DAGVTQSPTHLIKTRGQQVTLRCSPKSGHDTVSWYQQALGQGPQFIFQYYEEEERQRGNFPDRFSGHQFPNYSSELNVNALLLGDSALYLCASSIGHGGELSSYEQYFGPGTRLTVT.